A selection of T cell receptor beta chains follows, all from one sample in a study of T cell responses to AZD1222 COVID-19 vaccine. Method: immunoSEQ multiplex PCR; TCRdb's copy keeps in-frame clones and lacks some. The repertoire holds approximately 190,000 clones, with 85% to 95% as singletons. The sample consisted of peripheral blood, taken on day 0 of AZD1222 vaccination. The origin of the receptors is an adult in good health. Each CDR3 is given with its conserved first and last residue. Fields, in order: CDR3 protein, CDR3 DNA, J gene, D gene, V gene, clone size. A D gene is named only where the DNA matches it firmly. The size field is filled for only some rows; it gives once, few, many or a size class.

CASSLSGSGTEAFF,TGTGCCAGCAGCTTAAGCGGCTCCGGCACTGAAGCTTTCTTT,TRBJ1-1,NA,TRBV7-9,NA
CASSIGEWAGELFF,TGTGCCAGTAGTATAGGGGAGTGGGCCGGGGAGCTGTTTTTT,TRBJ2-2,NA,TRBV19,once
CASSEPGQLGNQPQHF,TGTGCCAGCAGCGAACCGGGACAGTTGGGCAATCAGCCCCAGCATTTT,TRBJ1-5,TRBD1,TRBV7-9,NA
CASSFRSNTGELFF,TGTGCCAGCTCATTCCGTTCAAACACCGGGGAGCTGTTTTTT,TRBJ2-2,NA,TRBV18,NA
CASSLEMGRYEQYF,TGTGCCAGCAGCTTAGAAATGGGAAGGTACGAGCAGTACTTC,TRBJ2-7,NA,TRBV7-2,NA
CASSQVGVTYNEQFF,TGTGCCAGCAGCCAAGTCGGGGTCACCTACAATGAGCAGTTCTTC,TRBJ2-1,NA,TRBV3-1/TRBV3-2,NA
CAWGSSDGQPQHF,TGTGCCTGGGGATCAAGCGACGGTCAGCCCCAGCATTTT,TRBJ1-5,NA,TRBV30,NA
CATLFGTGGNEQFF,TGTGCCACCCTCTTCGGGACAGGGGGGAATGAGCAGTTCTTC,TRBJ2-1,TRBD1,TRBV6-5,NA
CASSPRGGSQYF,TGTGCCAGTAGTCCCCGAGGGGGGTCGCAGTACTTC,TRBJ2-7,NA,TRBV19,NA
CASSLKLTSGGDTQYF,TGCGCCAGCAGCTTGAAGCTGACTAGCGGGGGTGATACGCAGTATTTT,TRBJ2-3,TRBD2,TRBV5-1,NA
CASSLKTGLSQPQHF,TGTGCCAGCAGCTTAAAGACAGGGTTGAGTCAGCCCCAGCATTTT,TRBJ1-5,TRBD1,TRBV7-2,NA
CASSEEAGGLNEQFF,TGTGCCAGCAGTGAAGAAGCGGGGGGGTTGAATGAGCAGTTCTTC,TRBJ2-1,TRBD2,TRBV2,few
CASTRIRGAMGDTQYF,TGTGCCAGCACCAGAATCAGGGGAGCGATGGGAGATACGCAGTATTTT,TRBJ2-3,NA,TRBV6-6,NA
CASSLSDRAYGYTF,TGTGCCAGCAGCTTGTCGGACAGGGCCTATGGCTACACCTTC,TRBJ1-2,TRBD1,TRBV5-4,NA
CASNQVGKGYTF,TGTGCCAGCAATCAGGTGGGGAAAGGCTACACCTTC,TRBJ1-2,NA,TRBV3-1/TRBV3-2,NA
CASSRGGTGRHEQFF,TGTGCCAGCAGCAGGGGTGGGACAGGGCGGCATGAGCAGTTCTTC,TRBJ2-1,TRBD1,TRBV6-5,NA
CASSQDLAAGGRETQYF,TGTGCCAGCAGCCAAGATCTGGCAGCGGGGGGGAGAGAGACCCAGTACTTC,TRBJ2-5,TRBD2,TRBV4-2,NA
CASSLWGGNEKLFF,TGTGCCAGCAGCTTATGGGGGGGGAATGAAAAACTGTTTTTT,TRBJ1-4,NA,TRBV5-4,NA